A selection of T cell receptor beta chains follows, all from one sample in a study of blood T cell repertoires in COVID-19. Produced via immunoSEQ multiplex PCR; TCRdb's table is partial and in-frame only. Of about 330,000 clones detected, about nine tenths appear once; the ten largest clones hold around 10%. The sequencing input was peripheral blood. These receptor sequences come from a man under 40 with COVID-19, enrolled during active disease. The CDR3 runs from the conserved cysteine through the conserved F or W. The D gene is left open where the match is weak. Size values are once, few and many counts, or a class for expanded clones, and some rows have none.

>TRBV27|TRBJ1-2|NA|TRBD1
TGTGCCAGCAGTGGGGCAGGGGGCGCTGTCCATGGCTACACCTTC
CASSGAGGAVHGYTF
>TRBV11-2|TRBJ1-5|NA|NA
TGTGCCAGCAGCTTAGACCGGAATCAGCCCCAGCATTTT
CASSLDRNQPQHF
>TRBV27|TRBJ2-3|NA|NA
TGTGCCAGCAGCCCGGGGTGGGCAGATACGCAGTATTTT
CASSPGWADTQYF
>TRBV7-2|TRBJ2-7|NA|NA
TGTGCCAGCAGCTTTGCGGGACAGTCCTCTGGCGAGCAGTACTTC
CASSFAGQSSGEQYF
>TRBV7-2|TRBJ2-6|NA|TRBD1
TGTGCCAGCAGCGTAATGGGACAGGGTACTGGGGCCAACGTCCTGACTTTC
CASSVMGQGTGANVLTF
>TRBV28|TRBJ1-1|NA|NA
TGTGCCAGCAGTCCCACCGCGACAGGTTGGTACACTGAAGCTTTCTTT
CASSPTATGWYTEAFF
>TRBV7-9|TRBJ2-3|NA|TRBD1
TGTGCCAGCAGCCTCAGGGACAGGGTAGTGACAGATACGCAGTATTTT
CASSLRDRVVTDTQYF
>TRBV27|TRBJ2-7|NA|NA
TGTGCCAGCAGTTTTGGGGCCGGTACCTACGAGCAGTACTTC
CASSFGAGTYEQYF
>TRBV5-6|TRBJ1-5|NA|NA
TGTGCCAGCAGCGATAAAACAGGGTTTCAGCCCCAGCATTTT
CASSDKTGFQPQHF
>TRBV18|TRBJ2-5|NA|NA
TGTGCCAGCTCTCAGGGCAGCCAAGAGACCCAGTACTTC
CASSQGSQETQYF
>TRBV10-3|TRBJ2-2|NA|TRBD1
TGTGCCATCAGTGAGTCGATGGGACAGGGTCCCGGGGAGCTGTTTTTT
CAISESMGQGPGELFF
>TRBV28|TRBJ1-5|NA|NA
TGTGCCAGCAGTTTACTGGAGGGTCAGCCCCAGCATTTT
CASSLLEGQPQHF
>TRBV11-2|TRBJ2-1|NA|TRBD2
TGTGCCAGCAGCCCCGGGACTAGCGGGGGCCTCGAGCAGTTCTTC
CASSPGTSGGLEQFF
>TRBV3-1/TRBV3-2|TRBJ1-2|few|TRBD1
TGTGCCAGCAGCCCACCAGGGGGTAGTCACTATGGCTACACCTTC
CASSPPGGSHYGYTF
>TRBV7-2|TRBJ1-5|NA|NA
TGTGCCAGCAGCCAGCAACGAGGCCAGCCCCAGCATTTT
CASSQQRGQPQHF
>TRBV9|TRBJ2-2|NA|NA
TGTGCCAGCAGCGTGACCCTAGCCGGCACCGGGGAGCTGTTTTTT
CASSVTLAGTGELFF
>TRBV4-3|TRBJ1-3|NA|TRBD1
TGCGCCAGCAGCCAGGACAGGGAACGCCACACCATATATTTT
CASSQDRERHTIYF
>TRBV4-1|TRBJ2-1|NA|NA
TGCGCCAGCAGCCAAAGATACAGACTAGGTAGCAGGGATGAGCAGTTCTTC
CASSQRYRLGSRDEQFF
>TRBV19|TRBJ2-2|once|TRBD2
TGTGCCAGTAGACTAGCGGGAGACACCGGGGAGCTGTTTTTT
CASRLAGDTGELFF
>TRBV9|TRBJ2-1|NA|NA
TGTGCCAGCAGCGTAGGAGGATCTACCTACAATGAGCAGTTCTTC
CASSVGGSTYNEQFF
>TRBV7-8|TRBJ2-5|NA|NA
TGTGCCAGCAGCTTAGCCGTTTCAGGAGAGACCCAGTACTTC
CASSLAVSGETQYF
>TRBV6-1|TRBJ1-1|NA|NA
TGTGCCAGCAGTGAAGTTGGGACAAGCATGAACACTGAAGCTTTCTTT
CASSEVGTSMNTEAFF
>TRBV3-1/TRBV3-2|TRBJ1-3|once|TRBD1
TGTGCCAGCAGCGCCCGGGACAGGGGAAACACCATATATTTT
CASSARDRGNTIYF
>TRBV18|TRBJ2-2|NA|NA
TGTGCCAGCTCACCTCAAACCGGGGCCGGGGAGCTGTTTTTT
CASSPQTGAGELFF
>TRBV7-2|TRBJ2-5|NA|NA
TGTGCCAGCAGCTCCCTAGAGACCCAGTACTTC
CASSSLETQYF
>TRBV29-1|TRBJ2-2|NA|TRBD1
TGCAGCGTAGCCGGGACAGCGAACACCGGGGAGCTGTTTTTT
CSVAGTANTGELFF
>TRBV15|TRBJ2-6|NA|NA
TGTGCCACCAGCAGAGATCATCGGGGAACTGGGGCCAACGTCCTGACTTTC
CATSRDHRGTGANVLTF
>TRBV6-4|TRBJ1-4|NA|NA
TGTGCCAGCAGTACGCGGGTATCGGAGACTTATAATGAAAAACTGTTTTTT
CASSTRVSETYNEKLFF
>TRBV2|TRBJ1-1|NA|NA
TGTGCCAGCAGTGGCAGGCTGAACACTGAAGCTTTCTTT
CASSGRLNTEAFF
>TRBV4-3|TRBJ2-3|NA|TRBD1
TGCGCCAGCAGCCAAGAAAGGGGGCAAGCAGATACGCAGTATTTT
CASSQERGQADTQYF
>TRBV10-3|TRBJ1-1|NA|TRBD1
TGTGCCATCAGTGAGTCGGGACAGAATAAAGCTTTCTTT
CAISESGQNKAFF
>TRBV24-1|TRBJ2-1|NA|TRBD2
TGTGCCACCAGTGCGGGACTAGCGGGAGCCTCCTACAATGAGCAGTTCTTC
CATSAGLAGASYNEQFF
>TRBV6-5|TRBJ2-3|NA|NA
TGTGCCAGCAGTACCCAGGGGTCAGATACGCAGTATTTT
CASSTQGSDTQYF
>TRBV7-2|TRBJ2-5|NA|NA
TGTGCCAGCACCCGACAGCAAGAGACCCAGTACTTC
CASTRQQETQYF
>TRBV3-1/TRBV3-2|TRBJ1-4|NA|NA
TGTGCCAGCAGCCTCACGGGACACCATGAAAAACTGTTTTTT
CASSLTGHHEKLFF
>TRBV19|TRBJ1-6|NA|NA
TGTGCCAGTAGTATCGGCATTGGGAGCTCCTATAATTCACCCCTCCACTTT
CASSIGIGSSYNSPLHF
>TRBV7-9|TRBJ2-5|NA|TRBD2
TGTGCCAGCAGCCCCCCAGGACTAGCGGGCGTCCAAGAGACCCAGTACTTC
CASSPPGLAGVQETQYF
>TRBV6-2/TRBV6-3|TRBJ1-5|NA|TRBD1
TGTGCCAGCAGCCGGCGGACAGGGAGCAATCAGCCCCAGCATTTT
CASSRRTGSNQPQHF
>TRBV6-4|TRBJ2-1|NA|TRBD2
TGTGCCAGCAGTGACTCGACTAGCGGGCCAATACATGAGCAGTTCTTC
CASSDSTSGPIHEQFF
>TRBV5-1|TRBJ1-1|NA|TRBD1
TGCGCCAGCAGCGGGGGACAGGTTCGGAACACTGAAGCTTTCTTT
CASSGGQVRNTEAFF
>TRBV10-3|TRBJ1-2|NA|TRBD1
TGTGCCACCCAGGGGGCAGACTATGGCTACACCTTC
CATQGADYGYTF
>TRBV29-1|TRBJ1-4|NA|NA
TGCAGCGCGCGGGAGGGACAAACTAATGAAAAACTGTTTTTT
CSAREGQTNEKLFF
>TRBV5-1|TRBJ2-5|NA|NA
TGCGCCAGCAGCTTGGGCGGGACGGCATTACAGACCCAGTACTTC
CASSLGGTALQTQYF
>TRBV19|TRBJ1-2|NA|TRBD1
TGTGCCAGTAGAACAGGGGAAGCTAACTATGGCTACACCTTC
CASRTGEANYGYTF
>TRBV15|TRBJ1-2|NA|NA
TGTGCCACCAGCAGCCGTCATGGGGGCCAGGGCTACACCTTC
CATSSRHGGQGYTF
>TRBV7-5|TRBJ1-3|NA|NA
TGTGCCAGAAGCCCGCTCCGGACAGGGGCTGTGAACACCATATATTTT
CARSPLRTGAVNTIYF
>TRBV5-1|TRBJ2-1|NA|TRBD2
TGCGCCAGCAGCTTGGGTAGCGGGGGTGGCAATGAGCAGTTCTTC
CASSLGSGGGNEQFF
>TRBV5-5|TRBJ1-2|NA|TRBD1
TGTGCCAGCAGCTTTGCCGCGGGACAGGATTCTTATGGCTACACCTTC
CASSFAAGQDSYGYTF
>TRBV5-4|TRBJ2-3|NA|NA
TGTGCCAGCAGCTCCCCTCTAACAGGGAACACAGATACGCAGTATTTT
CASSSPLTGNTDTQYF
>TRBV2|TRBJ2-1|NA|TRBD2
TGTGCCAGCAGTGGAATTAGCGGGGGGGCCGGTGAGCAGTTCTTC
CASSGISGGAGEQFF
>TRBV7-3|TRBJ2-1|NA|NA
TGTGCCAGCAGCGCGAGCGGTTATGAGCAGTTCTTC
CASSASGYEQFF
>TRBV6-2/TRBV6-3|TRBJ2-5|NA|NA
TGTGCCAGCAGCGGCGGCTCGGGTTGGGAGACCCAGTACTTC
CASSGGSGWETQYF
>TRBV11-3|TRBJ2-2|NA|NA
TGTGCCAGCAGCTCAGGAGGCTTTGGCACCGGGGAGCTGTTTTTT
CASSSGGFGTGELFF
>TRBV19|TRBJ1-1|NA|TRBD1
TGTGCCAGTAGTCCCGGGGACAGGGTAAGGCGGAACACTGAAGCTTTCTTT
CASSPGDRVRRNTEAFF